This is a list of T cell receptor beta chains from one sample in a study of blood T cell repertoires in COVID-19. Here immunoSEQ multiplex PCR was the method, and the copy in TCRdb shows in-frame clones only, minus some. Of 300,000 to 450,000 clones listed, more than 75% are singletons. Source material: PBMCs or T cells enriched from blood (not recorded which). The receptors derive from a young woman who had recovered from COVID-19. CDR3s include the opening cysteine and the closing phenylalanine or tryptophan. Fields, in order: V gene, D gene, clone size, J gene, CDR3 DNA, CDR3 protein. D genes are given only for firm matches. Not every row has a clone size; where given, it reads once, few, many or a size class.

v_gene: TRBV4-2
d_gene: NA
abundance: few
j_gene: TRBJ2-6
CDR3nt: TGTGCCAGCAGCCAAGGTGGGACTTCGGGCGCCAACGTCCTGACTTTC
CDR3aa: CASSQGGTSGANVLTF

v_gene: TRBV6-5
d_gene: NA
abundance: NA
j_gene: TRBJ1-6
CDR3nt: TGTGCCAGCTCCCCCTCAGCGACCGGGACCCTCCACTTT
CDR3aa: CASSPSATGTLHF

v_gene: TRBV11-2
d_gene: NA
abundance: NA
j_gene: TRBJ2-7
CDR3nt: TGTGCCAGCAGCTCTAACCGGGCCTACGAGCAGTACTTC
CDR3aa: CASSSNRAYEQYF

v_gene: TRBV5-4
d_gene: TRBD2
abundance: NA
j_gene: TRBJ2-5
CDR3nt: TGTGCCAGCAGCGCGACTAGCGGGGGGCCCCCAGAGACCCAGTACTTC
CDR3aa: CASSATSGGPPETQYF

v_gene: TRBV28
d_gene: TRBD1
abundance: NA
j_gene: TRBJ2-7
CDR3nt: TGTGCCAGCAGTTTAGGGGGGACAGGGCTTGAGCAGTACTTC
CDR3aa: CASSLGGTGLEQYF

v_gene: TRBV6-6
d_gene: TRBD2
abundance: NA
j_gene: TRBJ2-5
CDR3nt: TGTGCCAGCCGCGGGGGAGGACAAGAGACCCAGTACTTC
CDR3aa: CASRGGGQETQYF

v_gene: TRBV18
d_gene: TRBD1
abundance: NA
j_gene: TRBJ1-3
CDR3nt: TGTGCCAGCTCACTTCTTGCCGGACAGGGGACGTCTGGAAACACCATATATTTT
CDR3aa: CASSLLAGQGTSGNTIYF

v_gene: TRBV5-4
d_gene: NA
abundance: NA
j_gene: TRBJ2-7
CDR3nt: TGTGCCAGCAGCATACAGGGTTACGAGCAGTACTTC
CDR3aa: CASSIQGYEQYF

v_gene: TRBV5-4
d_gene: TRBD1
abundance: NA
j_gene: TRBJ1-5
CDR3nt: TGTGCCAGCAGCTTGAGAACAGGGGCGGTTGATCAGCCCCAGCATTTT
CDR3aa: CASSLRTGAVDQPQHF

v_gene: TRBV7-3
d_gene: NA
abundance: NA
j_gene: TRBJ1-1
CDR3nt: TGTGCCAGCAGCTTAACAGGGGCAAGGACTGAAGCTTTCTTT
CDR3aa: CASSLTGARTEAFF

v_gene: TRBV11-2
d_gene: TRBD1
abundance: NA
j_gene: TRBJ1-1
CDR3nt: TGTGCCAGCAGCTTAGACCCGACAGGGTTCACTGAAGCTTTCTTT
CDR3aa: CASSLDPTGFTEAFF

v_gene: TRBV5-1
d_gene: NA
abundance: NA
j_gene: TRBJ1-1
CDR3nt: TGCGCCAGCAGCTTGGAAGGGGCAGTGGCTGAAGCTTTCTTT
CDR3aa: CASSLEGAVAEAFF

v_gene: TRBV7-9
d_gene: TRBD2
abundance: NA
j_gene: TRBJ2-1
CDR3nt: TGTGCCAGCGGACTAGCGGGGGGTTTATCCCATGAGCAGTTCTTC
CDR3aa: CASGLAGGLSHEQFF

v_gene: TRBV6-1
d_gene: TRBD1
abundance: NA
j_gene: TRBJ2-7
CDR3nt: TGTGCCAGCAGTGAACAGGACAGGGTTTCCTACGAGCAGTACTTC
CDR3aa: CASSEQDRVSYEQYF